This is a list of T cell receptor beta chains from one sample in a study of T cell clonotyping in hematopoietic cell transplantation. The assay was immunoSEQ multiplex PCR, and TCRdb's table has in-frame clones only and misses some. The table lists 65,000 to 75,000 clones, approximately 94% of them singletons, with roughly 1.7% in the top ten. The specimen was peripheral blood mononuclear cells. These receptor sequences come from a man aged 45 to 65 in good health. Some clones in this sample may be carry-over from other donors' samples. CDR3s include the opening cysteine and the closing phenylalanine or tryptophan. The D gene is left open where the match is weak. The size entry is marked missing in some rows and otherwise reads once, few, many or a size class.

v_call	d_call	clone_size	j_call	cdr3_aa	cdr3_nt
TRBV6-1	NA	NA	TRBJ2-7	CASSERDPSYEQYF	TGTGCCAGCAGTGAACGGGACCCCTCCTACGAGCAGTACTTC
TRBV2	NA	NA	TRBJ1-6	CASRYSDPNSPLHF	TGTGCCAGCAGATACAGTGATCCGAATTCACCCCTCCACTTT
TRBV10-2	NA	once	TRBJ2-7	CASSESSGRSYEQYF	TGCGCCAGCAGTGAGTCTTCAGGCCGCTCCTACGAGCAGTACTTC
TRBV6-5	NA	NA	TRBJ2-7	CASSSQGGGVSYEQYF	TGTGCCAGCAGTTCCCAAGGTGGAGGAGTCTCCTACGAGCAGTACTTC
TRBV6-5	TRBD1	NA	TRBJ1-5	CASGQGNPQHF	TGTGCCAGCGGACAGGGGAATCCCCAGCATTTT
TRBV5-1	NA	NA	TRBJ1-1	CASSLVSDAEAFF	TGCGCCAGCAGCTTGGTGAGTGACGCTGAAGCTTTCTTT
TRBV28	NA	once	TRBJ2-5	CASSFFRRQETQYF	TGTGCCAGCAGTTTTTTCAGGAGACAAGAGACCCAGTACTTC
TRBV6-5	TRBD2	NA	TRBJ2-3	CATHLAGVGDTQYF	TGTGCCACCCATCTAGCGGGAGTAGGAGATACGCAGTATTTT
TRBV5-6	TRBD2	NA	TRBJ2-5	CASSLPDRDYSKETQYF	TGTGCCAGCAGCTTGCCCGATCGGGACTACTCAAAAGAGACCCAGTACTTC
TRBV7-2	NA	NA	TRBJ2-7	CASSLSHSSYEQYF	TGTGCCAGCAGCTTAAGCCATTCCTCCTACGAGCAGTACTTC
TRBV6-5	NA	NA	TRBJ1-1	CASSYLETAFF	TGTGCCAGCAGTTACCTGGAAACAGCTTTCTTT
TRBV4-3	TRBD1	once	TRBJ2-6	CASSHLTGEGRSGANVLTF	TGCGCCAGCAGCCATTTAACAGGGGAAGGACGCTCTGGGGCCAACGTCCTGACTTTC
TRBV4-3	NA	NA	TRBJ1-2	CASSQVIRLGGGNGYTF	TGCGCCAGCAGCCAAGTTATACGGTTGGGTGGGGGAAATGGCTACACCTTC
TRBV7-2	NA	NA	TRBJ2-3	CASSSQGPDTQYF	TGTGCCAGCAGTTCGCAGGGTCCAGATACGCAGTATTTT
TRBV4-3	NA	NA	TRBJ2-7	CASSQDTASYEQYF	TGCGCCAGCAGCCAAGATACAGCGAGCTACGAGCAGTACTTC
TRBV6-6	TRBD2	NA	TRBJ2-7	CASTSGDSYEQYF	TGTGCCAGCACTAGCGGGGACTCCTACGAGCAGTACTTC
TRBV6-1	NA	NA	TRBJ2-2	CASSEERLPVGELFF	TGTGCCAGCAGTGAGGAACGCTTACCGGTCGGGGAGCTGTTTTTT
TRBV28	NA	NA	TRBJ1-4	CASRLYIATNEKLFF	TGTGCCAGCAGACTTTACATTGCAACTAATGAAAAACTGTTTTTT
TRBV29-1	NA	NA	TRBJ1-1	CSARPQGSGVNTEAFF	TGCAGCGCCCGGCCCCAGGGGTCAGGGGTGAACACTGAAGCTTTCTTT
TRBV4-1	NA	NA	TRBJ2-7	CASSQESDGGSFPTYEQYF	TGCGCCAGCAGCCAAGAGTCGGACGGAGGTTCGTTCCCCACCTACGAGCAGTACTTC
TRBV19	TRBD1	NA	TRBJ1-4	CATRGTGGTMTPNEKLFF	TGTGCCACCCGAGGGACAGGGGGCACCATGACCCCTAATGAAAAACTGTTTTTT
TRBV9	NA	NA	TRBJ2-2	CASSVASAPNTGELFF	TGTGCCAGCAGCGTAGCTAGCGCACCGAACACCGGGGAGCTGTTTTTT
TRBV4-1	NA	NA	TRBJ2-1	CASSLTQGHKIF	TGCGCCAGCAGCCTCACGCAGGGACATAAGATCTTC
TRBV19	NA	few	TRBJ2-2	CASSATGELFF	TGTGCCAGTAGCGCCACCGGGGAGCTGTTTTTT
TRBV7-2	NA	once	TRBJ1-1	CASSEGVNTEAFF	TGTGCCAGCAGCGAGGGGGTTAACACTGAAGCTTTCTTT
TRBV28	NA	NA	TRBJ1-2	CASMWAGANYGYTF	TGTGCCAGCATGTGGGCAGGGGCTAACTATGGCTACACCTTC
TRBV2	TRBD1	once	TRBJ1-5	CASSERRGGGQPQHF	TGTGCCAGCAGTGAACGTAGAGGGGGCGGTCAGCCCCAGCATTTT
TRBV6-5	NA	NA	TRBJ1-6	CASSYSGQNSPLHF	TGTGCCAGCAGTTACTCAGGACAGAATTCACCCCTCCACTTT
TRBV30	NA	NA	TRBJ1-2	CAWSGSYDYGYTF	TGTGCCTGGAGCGGGTCCTATGACTATGGCTACACCTTC
TRBV11-2	TRBD1	NA	TRBJ2-7	CASSLGTGLTYF	TGTGCCAGCAGCCTAGGGACAGGGTTGACGTACTTC
TRBV28	NA	few	TRBJ1-4	CASRPGSANEKLFF	TGTGCCAGCAGACCAGGGTCGGCTAATGAAAAACTGTTTTTT
TRBV19	TRBD1	NA	TRBJ1-2	CASIPTPGGLGYGYTF	TGTGCCAGTATTCCTACCCCAGGGGGGCTAGGATATGGCTACACCTTC
TRBV28	TRBD1	NA	TRBJ2-5	CASSAPWDRDQETQYF	TGTGCCAGCAGTGCCCCCTGGGACAGGGATCAAGAGACCCAGTACTTC
TRBV7-8	NA	once	TRBJ1-1	CASSPSTVNTEAFF	TGTGCCAGCAGCCCGTCGACAGTGAACACTGAAGCTTTCTTT
TRBV2	NA	NA	TRBJ2-1	CASSVREQFF	TGTGCCAGCAGTGTGAGGGAGCAGTTCTTC
TRBV19	NA	NA	TRBJ1-6	CASSRVREINSPLHF	TGTGCCAGTAGTAGAGTCAGGGAGATAAATTCACCCCTCCACTTT
TRBV5-1	NA	once	TRBJ2-6	CASSSGSAGANVLTF	TGCGCCAGCAGCTCAGGATCGGCCGGGGCCAACGTCCTGACTTTC
TRBV5-1	TRBD2	NA	TRBJ2-1	CASSLLGTSGQIYNEQFF	TGCGCCAGCAGCTTGCTGGGGACTAGCGGTCAAATATACAATGAGCAGTTCTTC
TRBV15	TRBD1	NA	TRBJ2-7	CATSRSAGGEQYF	TGTGCCACCAGCAGATCGGCAGGGGGCGAGCAGTACTTC
TRBV9	NA	NA	TRBJ2-7	CASSVGGTSSYEQYF	TGTGCCAGCAGCGTAGGTGGTACTAGCTCCTACGAGCAGTACTTC
TRBV28	NA	once	TRBJ2-5	CASTQTGKETQYF	TGTGCCAGCACCCAAACAGGGAAAGAGACCCAGTACTTC
TRBV4-1	NA	NA	TRBJ1-2	CASSQGISYGYTF	TGCGCCAGCAGCCAAGGGATTTCCTATGGCTACACCTTC